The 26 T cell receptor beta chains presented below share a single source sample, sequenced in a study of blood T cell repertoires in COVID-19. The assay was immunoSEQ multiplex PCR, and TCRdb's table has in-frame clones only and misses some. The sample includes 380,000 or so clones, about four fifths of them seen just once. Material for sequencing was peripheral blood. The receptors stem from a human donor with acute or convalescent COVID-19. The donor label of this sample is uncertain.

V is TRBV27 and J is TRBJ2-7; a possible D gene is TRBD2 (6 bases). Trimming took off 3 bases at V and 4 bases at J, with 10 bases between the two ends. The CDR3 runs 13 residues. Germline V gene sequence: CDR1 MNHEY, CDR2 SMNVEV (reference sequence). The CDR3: CASSFRAGYEQYF. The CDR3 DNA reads TGTGCCAGCAGTTTTCGGGCGGGGTACGAGCAGTACTTC.

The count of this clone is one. The CDR3 here is CASSLEVSGGAPWRTQYF. Here the CDR3 DNA reads TGTGCCAGCAGCTTGGAAGTTAGCGGGGGGGCCCCTTGGCGTACGCAGTATTTT. The chain employs TRBV5-8 and TRBJ2-3; 11 bases align to TRBD2. Germline trimming cut 0 bases from V and 8 bases from J; bases unmatched to any gene: 14. The CDR3 loop spans 18 amino acids. The V gene's germline CDR1 is SGHTS and CDR2 YDEGEE.

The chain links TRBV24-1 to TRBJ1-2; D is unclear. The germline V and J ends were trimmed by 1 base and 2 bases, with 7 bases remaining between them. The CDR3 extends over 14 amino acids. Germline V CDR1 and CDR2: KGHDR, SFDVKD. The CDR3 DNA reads TGTGCCACCAGTGATTTAAACGGGAACTATGGCTACACCTTC. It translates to CATSDLNGNYGYTF.

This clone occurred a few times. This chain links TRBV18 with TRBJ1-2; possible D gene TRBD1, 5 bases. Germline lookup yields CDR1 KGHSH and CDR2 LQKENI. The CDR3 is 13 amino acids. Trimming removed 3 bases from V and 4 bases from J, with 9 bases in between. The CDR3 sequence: CASSPEQVYGYTF. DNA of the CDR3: TGTGCCAGCTCACCGGAACAGGTCTATGGCTACACCTTC.

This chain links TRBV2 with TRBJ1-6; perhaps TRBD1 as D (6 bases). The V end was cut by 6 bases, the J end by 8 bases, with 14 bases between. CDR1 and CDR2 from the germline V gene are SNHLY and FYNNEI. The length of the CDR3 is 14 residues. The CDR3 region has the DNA TGTGCCAGCAGGAGGGACATGTGGGATTCACCCCTCCACTTT. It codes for CASRRDMWDSPLHF.

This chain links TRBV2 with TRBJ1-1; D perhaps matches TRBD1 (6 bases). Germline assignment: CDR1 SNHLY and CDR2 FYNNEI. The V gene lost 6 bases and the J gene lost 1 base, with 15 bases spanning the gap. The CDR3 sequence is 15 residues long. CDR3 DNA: TGTGCCAGCAGGAGCAAGGGACATCCGAACACTGAAGCTTTCTTT. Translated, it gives CASRSKGHPNTEAFF.

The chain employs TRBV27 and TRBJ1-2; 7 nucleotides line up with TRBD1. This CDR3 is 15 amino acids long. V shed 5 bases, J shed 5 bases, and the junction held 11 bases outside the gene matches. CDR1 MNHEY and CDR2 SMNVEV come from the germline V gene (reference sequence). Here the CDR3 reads CASSLTGNPAYGYTF. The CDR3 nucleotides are TGTGCCAGCAGTCTGACAGGGAATCCAGCTTATGGCTACACCTTC.

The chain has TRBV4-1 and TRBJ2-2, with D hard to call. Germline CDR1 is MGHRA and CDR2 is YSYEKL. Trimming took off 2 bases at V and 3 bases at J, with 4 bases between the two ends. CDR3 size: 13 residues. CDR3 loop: CASSQPDTGELFF. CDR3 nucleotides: TGCGCCAGCAGCCAACCTGACACCGGGGAGCTGTTTTTT.

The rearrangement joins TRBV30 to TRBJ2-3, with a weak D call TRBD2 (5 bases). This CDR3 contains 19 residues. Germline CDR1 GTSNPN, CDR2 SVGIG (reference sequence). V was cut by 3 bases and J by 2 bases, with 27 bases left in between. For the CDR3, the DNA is TGTGCCTGGAGCCAAGGCTGGGATAGGAGGCTGGGCTTCACAGATACGCAGTATTTT. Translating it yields CAWSQGWDRRLGFTDTQYF.

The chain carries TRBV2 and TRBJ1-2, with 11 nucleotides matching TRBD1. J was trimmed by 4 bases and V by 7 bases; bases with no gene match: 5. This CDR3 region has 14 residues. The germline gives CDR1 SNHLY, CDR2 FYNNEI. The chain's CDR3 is CASNGQGAGYGYTF. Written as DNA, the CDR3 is TGTGCCAGCAACGGACAGGGGGCGGGCTATGGCTACACCTTC.

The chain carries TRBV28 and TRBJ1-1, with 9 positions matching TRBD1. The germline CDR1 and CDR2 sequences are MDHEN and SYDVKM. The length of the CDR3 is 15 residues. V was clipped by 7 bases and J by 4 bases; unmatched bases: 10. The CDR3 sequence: CASTTGTGLVTEAFF. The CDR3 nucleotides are TGTGCCAGCACCACCGGGACAGGGTTGGTCACTGAAGCTTTCTTT.

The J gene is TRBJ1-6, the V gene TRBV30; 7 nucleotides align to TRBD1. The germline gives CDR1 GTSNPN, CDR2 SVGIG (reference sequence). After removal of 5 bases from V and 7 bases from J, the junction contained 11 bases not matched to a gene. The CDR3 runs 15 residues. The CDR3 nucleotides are TGTGCCTGGGTTGCAGGGGGTCGGGGGAATTCACCCCTCCACTTT. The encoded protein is CAWVAGGRGNSPLHF.

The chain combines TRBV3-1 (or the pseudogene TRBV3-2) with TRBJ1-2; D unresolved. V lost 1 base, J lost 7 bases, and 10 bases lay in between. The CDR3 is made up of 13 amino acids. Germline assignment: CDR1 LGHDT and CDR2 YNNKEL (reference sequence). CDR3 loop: CASSQGGVGGYTF. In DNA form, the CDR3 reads TGTGCCAGCAGCCAAGGCGGAGTTGGTGGCTACACCTTC.

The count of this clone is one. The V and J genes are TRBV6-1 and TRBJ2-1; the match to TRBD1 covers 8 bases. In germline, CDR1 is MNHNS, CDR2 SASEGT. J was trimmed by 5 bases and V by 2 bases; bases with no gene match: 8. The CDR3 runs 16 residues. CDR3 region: CASSEFVTGADNEQFF. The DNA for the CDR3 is TGTGCCAGCAGTGAATTTGTGACAGGGGCCGACAATGAGCAGTTCTTC.

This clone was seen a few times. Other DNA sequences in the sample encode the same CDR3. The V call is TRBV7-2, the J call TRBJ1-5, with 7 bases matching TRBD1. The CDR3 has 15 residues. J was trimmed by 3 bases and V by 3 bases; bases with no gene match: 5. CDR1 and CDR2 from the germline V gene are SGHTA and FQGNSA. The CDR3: CASSLRQGFNQPQHF. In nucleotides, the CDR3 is TGTGCCAGCAGCTTGAGACAGGGCTTCAATCAGCCCCAGCATTTT. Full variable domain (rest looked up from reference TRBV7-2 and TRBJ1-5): GAGVSQSPSNKVTEKGKDVELRCDPISGHTALYWYRQSLGQGLEFLIYFQGNSAPDKSGLPSDRFSAERTGGSVSTLTIQRTQQEDSAVYLCASSLRQGFNQPQHFGDGTRLSIL.

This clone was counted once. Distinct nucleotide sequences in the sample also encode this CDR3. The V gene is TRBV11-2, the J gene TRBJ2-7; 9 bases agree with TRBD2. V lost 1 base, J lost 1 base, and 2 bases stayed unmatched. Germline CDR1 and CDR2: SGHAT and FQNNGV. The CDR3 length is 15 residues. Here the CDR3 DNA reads TGTGCCAGCAGCTTAGCTAGCGGGGTATCCTACGAGCAGTACTTC. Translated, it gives CASSLASGVSYEQYF.

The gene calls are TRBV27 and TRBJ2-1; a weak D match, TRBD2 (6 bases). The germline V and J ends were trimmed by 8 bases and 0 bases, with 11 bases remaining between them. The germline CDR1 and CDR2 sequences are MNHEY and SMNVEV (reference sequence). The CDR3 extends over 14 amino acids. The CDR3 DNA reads TGTGCCAGCGCGACTAGTGTCTCCTACAATGAGCAGTTCTTC. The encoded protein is CASATSVSYNEQFF.

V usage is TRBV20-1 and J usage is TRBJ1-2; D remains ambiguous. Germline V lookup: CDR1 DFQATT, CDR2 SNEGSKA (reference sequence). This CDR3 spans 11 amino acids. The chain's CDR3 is CRWPEGDGYTF. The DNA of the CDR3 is TGCAGATGGCCTGAGGGTGACGGCTACACCTTC.

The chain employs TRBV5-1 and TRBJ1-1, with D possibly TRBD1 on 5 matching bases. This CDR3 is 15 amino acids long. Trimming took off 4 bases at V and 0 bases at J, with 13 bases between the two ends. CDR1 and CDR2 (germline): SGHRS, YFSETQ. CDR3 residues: CASSASYRLNTEAFF. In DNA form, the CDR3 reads TGCGCCAGCAGCGCCTCCTACAGGTTGAACACTGAAGCTTTCTTT.

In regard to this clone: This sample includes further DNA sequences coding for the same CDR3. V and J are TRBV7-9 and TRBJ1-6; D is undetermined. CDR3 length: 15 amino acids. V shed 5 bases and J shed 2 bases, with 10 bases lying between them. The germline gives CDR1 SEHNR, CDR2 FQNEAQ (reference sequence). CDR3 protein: CASSLSSTYNSPLHF. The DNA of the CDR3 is TGTGCCAGCAGCCTATCTTCTACCTATAATTCACCCCTCCACTTT.

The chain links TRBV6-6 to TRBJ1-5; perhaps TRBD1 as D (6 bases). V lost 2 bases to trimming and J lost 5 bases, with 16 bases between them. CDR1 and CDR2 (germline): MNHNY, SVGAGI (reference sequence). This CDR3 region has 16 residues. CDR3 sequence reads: CASSYPMDSRHQPQHF. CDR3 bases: TGTGCCAGCAGTTACCCGATGGACAGCCGACATCAGCCCCAGCATTTT.

The CDR3 is CASSVADRASYNEQFF. Written as DNA, the CDR3 is TGTGCCAGTAGTGTAGCGGACAGGGCTTCCTACAATGAGCAGTTCTTC. The chain employs TRBV19 and TRBJ2-1, with 8 nucleotides matching TRBD1. This CDR3 contains 16 residues. Losses at the gene ends were 5 bases for V and 1 base for J; bases not matched to a gene: 7. Germline-derived CDR1 and CDR2 are LNHDA and SQIVND (reference sequence).

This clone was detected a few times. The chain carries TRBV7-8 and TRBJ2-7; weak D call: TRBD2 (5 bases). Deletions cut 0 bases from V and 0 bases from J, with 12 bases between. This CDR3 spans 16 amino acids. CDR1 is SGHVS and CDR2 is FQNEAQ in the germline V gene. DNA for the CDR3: TGTGCCAGCAGCTTAGCCACGGGAACGGGCTCCTACGAGCAGTACTTC. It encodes CASSLATGTGSYEQYF.

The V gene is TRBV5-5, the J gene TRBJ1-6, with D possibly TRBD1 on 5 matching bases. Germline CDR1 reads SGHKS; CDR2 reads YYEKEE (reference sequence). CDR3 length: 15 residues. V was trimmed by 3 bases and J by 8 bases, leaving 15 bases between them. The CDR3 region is CASSSRDSPYSPLHF. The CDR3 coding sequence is TGTGCCAGCAGCTCCCGGGACTCACCATATTCACCCCTCCACTTT.

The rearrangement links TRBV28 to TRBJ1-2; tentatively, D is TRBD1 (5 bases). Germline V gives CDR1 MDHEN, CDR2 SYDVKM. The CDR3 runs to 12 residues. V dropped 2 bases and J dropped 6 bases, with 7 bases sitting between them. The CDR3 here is CASSLRQNGYTF. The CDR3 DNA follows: TGTGCCAGCAGTTTAAGACAGAATGGCTACACCTTC.

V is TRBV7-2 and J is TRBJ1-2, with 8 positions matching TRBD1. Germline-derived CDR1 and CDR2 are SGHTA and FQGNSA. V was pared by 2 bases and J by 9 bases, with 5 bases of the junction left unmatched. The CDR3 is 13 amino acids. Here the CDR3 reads CASSLSGGRSYTF. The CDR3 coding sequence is TGTGCCAGCAGCTTATCAGGGGGCAGGAGCTACACCTTC.